This TCR beta chain was obtained from a study of beta chain features in type 1 diabetes. Study-wide context: Patients and healthy donors were similar in age, gender and cell yields. All of the samples together had around 110,000,000 sorted cells examined. Study-wide findings and caveats: A pattern of fewer insertions and more deletions at VDJ junctions was seen in type 1 diabetes patients. Within each of all four CD4+ subsets, Type 1 diabetes patients had TCRB CDR3s that were moderately but significantly shorter.

The study reverse transcribed the entire isolated RNA, so it sequenced expressed TCRB transcripts. Sequencing used immunoSEQ multiplex PCR; TCRdb keeps in-frame clones, though not all of them. The sample yields over 150,000 clones, about 9.4% seen once. The germline gives CDR1 LNHNV, CDR2 YYDKDF (reference sequence). V was pared by 3 bases and J by 1 base, with 11 bases of the junction left unmatched. This CDR3 region has 18 residues. Points on this clone: Its antigen is not identified.

Sequenced sample: central memory CD4+ T cells from blood. This chain uses TRBV15 with TRBJ2-5, with 10 bases fitting TRBD1. The clonotype comes from a man aged 25-45 years with type 1 diabetes. CDR3 coding DNA: TGTGCCACCAGCAGCCACATGCCGGGACAGGGGATCCAAGAGACCCAGTACTTC. Translation: CATSSHMPGQGIQETQYF.